The present T cell receptor (beta chain) was sequenced within a study of persistence of HIV-infected CD4 T cells. For the study at large: A larger, less memory-rich fraction responded to anti-CD3/anti-CD28 beads than to antigen.

Nonspecific anti-CD3/anti-CD28 bead stimulation represents the broad CD4+ T cell repertoire. Responding CD4+ T cells were sorted by upregulation of both CD40 ligand and CD69. Adults with HIV-1 started suppressive ART while chronically infected. A roughly 19-hour stimulation of CD8-depleted PBMCs used anti-CD28/CD49d costimulation, CD40-blocking antibody and enfuvirtide. The table lists this clone with a count of one. The antigen is unknown. The ends were cut back, 8 bases at V and 4 bases at J, with 23 bases in the middle. Germline CDR1 reads GTSNPN; CDR2 reads SVGIG (reference sequence). The CDR3 length is 15 residues. The immunoSEQ assay was version 4, run in survey mode. The assay was immunoSEQ multiplex PCR, and TCRdb's table has in-frame clones only and misses some. The profile shows about 45,000 clones, around 90% of them singletons. Whole-study findings and limits: Degenerate expanded CDR3beta sequences were enriched among CMV- and Gag-responding cells.

The TCR comes from an adult woman with HIV who was CMV-seropositive. The sample here was CD4+ T cells sorted from PBMCs after 18-hour stimulation, taken from a patient who received antiretroviral therapy. The V gene is TRBV30, the J gene TRBJ1-1; possibly TRBD1 for D (6 bases). The CDR3 sequence is CASTLWGGLSTEAFF. The CDR3 nucleotides are TGTGCCAGCACCCTTTGGGGGGGGCTGAGCACTGAAGCTTTCTTT. Using reference TRBV30 and TRBJ1-1 for the parts outside the CDR3, the full variable domain is SQTIHQWPATLVQPVGSPLSLECTVEGTSNPNLYWYRQAAGRGLQLLFYSVGIGQISSEVPQNLSASRPQDRQFILSSKKLLLSDSGFYLCASTLWGGLSTEAFFGQGTRLTVV.